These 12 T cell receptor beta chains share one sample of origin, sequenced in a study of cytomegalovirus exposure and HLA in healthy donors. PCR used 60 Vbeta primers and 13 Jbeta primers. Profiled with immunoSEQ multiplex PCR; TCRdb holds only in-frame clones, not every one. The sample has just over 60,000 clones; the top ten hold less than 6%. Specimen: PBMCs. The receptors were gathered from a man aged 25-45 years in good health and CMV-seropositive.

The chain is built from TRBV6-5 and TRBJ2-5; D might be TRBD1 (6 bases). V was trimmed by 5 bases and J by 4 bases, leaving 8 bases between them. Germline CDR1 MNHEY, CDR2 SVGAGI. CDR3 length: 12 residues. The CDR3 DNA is TGTGCCAGCAGTCAGGACAGAGAGACCCAGTACTTC. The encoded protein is CASSQDRETQYF.

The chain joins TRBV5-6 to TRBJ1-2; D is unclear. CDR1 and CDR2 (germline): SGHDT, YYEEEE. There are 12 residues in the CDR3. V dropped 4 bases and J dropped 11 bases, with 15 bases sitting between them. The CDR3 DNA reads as TGTGCCAGCAGCGAAATCCCCAACCGGTACACCTTC. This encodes CASSEIPNRYTF.

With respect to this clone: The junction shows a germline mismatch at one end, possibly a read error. CDR3 sequence reads: CASSQERGRGNEKLFF. The CDR3 DNA is TGTGCCAGCAGCCAAGAACGGGGCAGGGGGAATGAAAAACTGTTTTTT. This chain connects TRBV4-1 to TRBJ1-4, with 7 nucleotides matching TRBD1. Germline V gene data show CDR1 as MGHRA and CDR2 as YSYEKL. The CDR3 runs 16 residues.

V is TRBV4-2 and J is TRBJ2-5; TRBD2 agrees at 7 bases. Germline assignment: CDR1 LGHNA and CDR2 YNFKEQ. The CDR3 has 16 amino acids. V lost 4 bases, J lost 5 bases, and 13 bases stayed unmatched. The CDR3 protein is CASSPMRTSFEETQYF. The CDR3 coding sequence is TGTGCCAGCAGCCCGATGCGGACTAGTTTTGAGGAGACCCAGTACTTC.

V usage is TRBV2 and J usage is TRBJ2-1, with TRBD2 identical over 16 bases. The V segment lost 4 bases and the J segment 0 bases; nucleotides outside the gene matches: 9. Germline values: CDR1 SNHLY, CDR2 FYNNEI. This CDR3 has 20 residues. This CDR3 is CASSGVGTSGGESSYNEQFF. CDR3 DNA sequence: TGTGCCAGCAGTGGGGTAGGGACTAGCGGGGGGGAGAGCTCCTACAATGAGCAGTTCTTC. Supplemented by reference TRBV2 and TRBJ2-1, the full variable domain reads EPEVTQTPSHQVTQMGQEVILRCVPISNHLYFYWYRQILGQKVEFLVSFYNNEISEKSEIFDDQFSVERPDGSNFTLKIRSTKLEDSAMYFCASSGVGTSGGESSYNEQFFGPGTRLTVL.

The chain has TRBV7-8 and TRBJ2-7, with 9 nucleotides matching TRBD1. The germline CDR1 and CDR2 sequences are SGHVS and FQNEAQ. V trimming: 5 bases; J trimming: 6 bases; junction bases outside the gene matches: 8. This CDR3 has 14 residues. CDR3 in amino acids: CASSHRDRAIEQYF. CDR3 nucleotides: TGTGCCAGCAGCCACCGGGACAGGGCGATCGAGCAGTACTTC.

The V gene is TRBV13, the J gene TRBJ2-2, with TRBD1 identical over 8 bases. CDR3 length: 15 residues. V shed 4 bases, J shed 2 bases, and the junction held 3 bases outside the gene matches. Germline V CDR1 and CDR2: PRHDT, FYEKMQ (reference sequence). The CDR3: CASSSDRANTGELFF. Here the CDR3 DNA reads TGTGCCAGCAGCTCGGACAGGGCAAACACCGGGGAGCTGTTTTTT. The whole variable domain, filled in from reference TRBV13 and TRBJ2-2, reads AAGVIQSPRHLIKEKRETATLKCYPIPRHDTVYWYQQGPGQDPQFLISFYEKMQSDKGSIPDRFSAQQFSDYHSELNMSSLELGDSALYFCASSSDRANTGELFFGEGSRLTVL.

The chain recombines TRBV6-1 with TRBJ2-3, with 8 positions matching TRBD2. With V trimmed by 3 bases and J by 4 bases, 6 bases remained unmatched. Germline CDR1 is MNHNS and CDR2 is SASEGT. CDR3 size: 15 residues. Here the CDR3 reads CASSDTGGVADTQYF. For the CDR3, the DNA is TGTGCCAGCAGTGACACGGGGGGGGTCGCAGATACGCAGTATTTT.

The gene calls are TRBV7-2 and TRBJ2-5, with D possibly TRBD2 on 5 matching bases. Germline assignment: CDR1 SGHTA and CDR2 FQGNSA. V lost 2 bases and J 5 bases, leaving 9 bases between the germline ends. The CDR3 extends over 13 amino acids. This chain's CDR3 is CASSLTREETQYF. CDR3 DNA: TGTGCCAGCAGCTTAACTAGGGAGGAGACCCAGTACTTC.

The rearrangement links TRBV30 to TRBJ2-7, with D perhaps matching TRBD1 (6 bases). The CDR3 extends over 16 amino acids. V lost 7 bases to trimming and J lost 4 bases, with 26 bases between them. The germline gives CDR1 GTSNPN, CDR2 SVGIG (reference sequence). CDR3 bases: TGTGCCTACAAGCCATTAGGTAGAGGGGGTAGATACGAGCAGTACTTC. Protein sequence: CAYKPLGRGGRYEQYF. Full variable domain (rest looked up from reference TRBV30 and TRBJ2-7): SQTIHQWPATLVQPVGSPLSLECTVEGTSNPNLYWYRQAAGRGLQLLFYSVGIGQISSEVPQNLSASRPQDRQFILSSKKLLLSDSGFYLCAYKPLGRGGRYEQYFGPGTRLTVT.

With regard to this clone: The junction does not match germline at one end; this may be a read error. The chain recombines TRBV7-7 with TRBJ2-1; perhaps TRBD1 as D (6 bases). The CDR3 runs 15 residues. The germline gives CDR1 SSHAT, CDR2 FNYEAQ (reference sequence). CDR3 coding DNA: TGTGCTAGCAGCCGTGGGACAACGAAATCCAATGAGCAGTTCTTC. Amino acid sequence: CASSRGTTKSNEQFF.

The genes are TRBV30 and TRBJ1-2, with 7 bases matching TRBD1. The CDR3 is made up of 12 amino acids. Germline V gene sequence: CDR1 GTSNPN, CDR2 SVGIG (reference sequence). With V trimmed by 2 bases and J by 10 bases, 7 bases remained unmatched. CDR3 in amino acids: CAWSRQGGNYTF. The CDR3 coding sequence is TGTGCCTGGAGTCGACAGGGTGGTAACTACACCTTC.